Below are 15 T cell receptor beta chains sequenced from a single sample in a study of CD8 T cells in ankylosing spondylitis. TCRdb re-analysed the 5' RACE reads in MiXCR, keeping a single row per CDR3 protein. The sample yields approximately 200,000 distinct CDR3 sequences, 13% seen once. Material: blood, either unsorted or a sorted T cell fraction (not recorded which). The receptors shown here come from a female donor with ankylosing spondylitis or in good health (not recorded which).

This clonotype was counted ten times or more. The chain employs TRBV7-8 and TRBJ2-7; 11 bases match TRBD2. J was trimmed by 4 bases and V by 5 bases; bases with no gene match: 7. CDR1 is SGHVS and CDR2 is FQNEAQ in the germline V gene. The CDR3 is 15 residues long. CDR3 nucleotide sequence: TGTGCCAGCAGCCTGATGACTAGCGGGAAATACGAGCAGTACTTC. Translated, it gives CASSLMTSGKYEQYF.

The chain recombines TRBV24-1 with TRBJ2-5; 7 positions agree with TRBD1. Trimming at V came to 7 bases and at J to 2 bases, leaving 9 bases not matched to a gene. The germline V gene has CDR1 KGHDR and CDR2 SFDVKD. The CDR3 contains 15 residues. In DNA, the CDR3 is TGTGCCACCAGCCCGGCAGGGGGAAATCAAGAGACCCAGTACTTC. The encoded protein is CATSPAGGNQETQYF.

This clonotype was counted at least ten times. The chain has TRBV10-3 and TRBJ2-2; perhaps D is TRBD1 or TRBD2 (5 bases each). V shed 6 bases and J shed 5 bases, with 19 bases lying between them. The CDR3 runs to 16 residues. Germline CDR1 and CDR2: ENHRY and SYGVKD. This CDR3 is CAISKGRGQETGELFF. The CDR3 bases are TGTGCCATCAGCAAGGGCCGGGGCCAAGAGACCGGGGAGCTGTTTTTT.

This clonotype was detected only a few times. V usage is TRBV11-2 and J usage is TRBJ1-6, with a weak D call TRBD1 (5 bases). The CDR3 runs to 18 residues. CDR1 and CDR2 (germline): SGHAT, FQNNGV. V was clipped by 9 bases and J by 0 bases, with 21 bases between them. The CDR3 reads CASSPGRSLSSYNSPLHF. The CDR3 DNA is TGTGCCAGTTCCCCGGGACGGTCCTTGAGCTCCTATAATTCACCCCTCCACTTT.

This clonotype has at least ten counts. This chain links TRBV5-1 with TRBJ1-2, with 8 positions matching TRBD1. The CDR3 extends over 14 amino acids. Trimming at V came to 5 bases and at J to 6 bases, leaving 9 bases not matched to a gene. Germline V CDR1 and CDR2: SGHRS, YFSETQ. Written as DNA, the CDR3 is TGCGCCAGCAGACACGGACAGGGAAAGGATGGCTACACCTTC. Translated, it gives CASRHGQGKDGYTF.

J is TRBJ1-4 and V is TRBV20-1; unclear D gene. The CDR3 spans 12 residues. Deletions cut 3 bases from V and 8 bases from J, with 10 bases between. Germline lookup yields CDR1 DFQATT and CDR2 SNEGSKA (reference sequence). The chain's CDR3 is CSARGLGEKLFF. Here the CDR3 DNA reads TGCAGTGCTAGGGGCTTGGGCGAAAAACTGTTTTTT.

The CDR3 sequence: CSASRWGAAYNEQFF. As DNA, the CDR3 is TGCAGTGCTAGCCGCTGGGGGGCCGCCTACAATGAGCAGTTCTTC. The chain carries TRBV20-1 and TRBJ2-1; D possibly matches TRBD1 or TRBD2 (6 bases each). Germline V gene sequence: CDR1 DFQATT, CDR2 SNEGSKA (reference sequence). Between the trimmed V and J ends, which lost 3 bases and 2 bases, there was a span of 14 bases. The CDR3 consists of 15 residues.

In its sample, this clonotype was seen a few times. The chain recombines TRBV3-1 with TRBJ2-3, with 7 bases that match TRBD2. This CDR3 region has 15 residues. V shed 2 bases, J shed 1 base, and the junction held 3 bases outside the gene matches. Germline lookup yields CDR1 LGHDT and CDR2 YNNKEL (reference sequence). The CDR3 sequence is CASSQRLAGTDTQYF. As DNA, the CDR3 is TGTGCCAGCAGCCAAAGACTAGCAGGCACAGATACGCAGTATTTT.

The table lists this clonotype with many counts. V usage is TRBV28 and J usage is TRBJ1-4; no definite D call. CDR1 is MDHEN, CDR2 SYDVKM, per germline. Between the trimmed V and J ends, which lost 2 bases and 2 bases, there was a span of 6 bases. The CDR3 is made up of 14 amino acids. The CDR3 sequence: CASSLGRTNEKLFF. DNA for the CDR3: TGTGCCAGCAGTTTAGGACGGACTAATGAAAAACTGTTTTTT.

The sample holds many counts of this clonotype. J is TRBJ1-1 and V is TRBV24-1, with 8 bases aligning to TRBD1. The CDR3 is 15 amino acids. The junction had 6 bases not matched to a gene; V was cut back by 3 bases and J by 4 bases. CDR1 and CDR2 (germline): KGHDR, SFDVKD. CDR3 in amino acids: CATSDGGQGGTEAFF. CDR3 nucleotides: TGTGCCACCAGTGATGGAGGACAGGGCGGCACTGAAGCTTTCTTT.

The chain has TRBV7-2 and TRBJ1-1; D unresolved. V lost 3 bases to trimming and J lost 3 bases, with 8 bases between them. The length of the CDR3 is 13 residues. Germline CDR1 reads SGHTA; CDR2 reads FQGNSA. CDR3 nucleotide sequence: TGTGCCAGCAGCTTGCACAGAGACACTGAAGCTTTCTTT. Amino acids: CASSLHRDTEAFF.

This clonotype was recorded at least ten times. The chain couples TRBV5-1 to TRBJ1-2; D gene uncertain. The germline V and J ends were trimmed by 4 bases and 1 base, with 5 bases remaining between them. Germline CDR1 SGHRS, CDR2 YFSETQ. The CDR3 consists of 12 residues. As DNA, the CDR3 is TGCGCCAGCAGCGTGAATAACTATGGCTACACCTTC. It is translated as CASSVNNYGYTF.

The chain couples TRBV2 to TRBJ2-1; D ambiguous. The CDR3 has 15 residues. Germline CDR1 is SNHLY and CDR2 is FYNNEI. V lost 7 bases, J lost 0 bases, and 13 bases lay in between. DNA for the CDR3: TGTGCCAGCACCTCGGACGGTAGCTCCTACAATGAGCAGTTCTTC. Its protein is CASTSDGSSYNEQFF.

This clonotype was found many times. The CDR3 loop is CASRGDRLAGELFF. In nucleotides, the CDR3 is TGTGCCAGCAGAGGGGACAGGTTGGCCGGGGAGCTGTTTTTT. The chain has TRBV27 and TRBJ2-2; TRBD1 agrees at 8 bases. The length of the CDR3 is 14 residues. CDR1 is MNHEY, CDR2 SMNVEV, per germline (reference sequence). V lost 6 bases, J lost 6 bases, and 6 bases stayed unmatched.

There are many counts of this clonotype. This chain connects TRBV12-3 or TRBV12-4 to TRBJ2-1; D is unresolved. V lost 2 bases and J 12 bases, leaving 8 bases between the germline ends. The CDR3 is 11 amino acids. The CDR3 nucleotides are TGTGCCAGCAGTTTAAGGCTGGCGCAGTTCTTC. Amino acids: CASSLRLAQFF.